Shown below are 12 T cell receptor beta chains from a single sample sequenced in a study of memory CD4+ T cells and cytomegalovirus serostatus. The sort gate was single viable CD3+CD4+CD8-CD45RO+ cells for memory CD4+ T cells. Profiling relied on immunoSEQ multiplex PCR, and the TCRdb table lists in-frame clones only, not all of them. The sample carries tens of thousands of clones, over 65% recorded once. The sample comprised memory CD4+ T cells from blood. All receptors derive from an adult in good health and CMV-seropositive.

This chain uses TRBV6-1 with TRBJ1-5, with 7 positions matching TRBD1. This CDR3 region has 13 residues. Trimming took 6 bases from V and 7 from J; bases not matched to a gene: 6. CDR1 MNHNS and CDR2 SASEGT come from the germline V gene. CDR3 nucleotide sequence: TGTGCCAGCAGAACAACAGGGGAGCAGCCCCAGCATTTT. This translates into CASRTTGEQPQHF.

This chain connects TRBV6-6 to TRBJ2-5; D remains unclear. Between the trimmed V and J ends, which lost 5 bases and 4 bases, there was a span of 14 bases. This CDR3 has 14 residues. From germline, CDR1 is MNHNY and CDR2 SVGAGI (reference sequence). The CDR3 nucleotides read TGTGCCAGCAGTCGTACGACCGTTACAGAGACCCAGTACTTC. Protein product: CASSRTTVTETQYF.

The V gene is TRBV7-2, the J gene TRBJ2-7, with a weak D call TRBD1 (5 bases). The CDR3 covers 14 residues. From germline, CDR1 is SGHTA and CDR2 FQGNSA. Trimming took off 5 bases at V and 7 bases at J, with 18 bases between the two ends. The CDR3 here is CASSVYGAPREQYF. DNA of the CDR3: TGTGCCAGCAGCGTTTATGGGGCCCCGCGGGAGCAGTACTTC.

V usage is TRBV5-1 and J usage is TRBJ2-5, with 10 bases lining up with TRBD2. Germline assignment: CDR1 SGHRS and CDR2 YFSETQ. The CDR3 length is 16 residues. Trimming removed 4 bases from V and 1 base from J; junction bases left unmatched: 7. This chain's CDR3 is CASSPGLAEFQETQYF. The CDR3 nucleotides are TGCGCCAGCAGCCCCGGACTAGCGGAATTCCAAGAGACCCAGTACTTC.

This clone has just a few counts. CDR3 DNA: TGTGCCAGCAGCATTACGTGGAACACTGAAGCTTTCTTT. Translating it yields CASSITWNTEAFF. The V call is TRBV7-2, the J call TRBJ1-1, with unresolved D. The V gene's germline CDR1 is SGHTA and CDR2 FQGNSA. Trimming pared 5 bases from V and 1 base from J, leaving 8 bases between. CDR3 length: 13 residues.

The gene calls are TRBV7-2 and TRBJ1-5; TRBD1 aligns across 9 bases. This CDR3 spans 17 amino acids. The trim removed 6 bases at V and 2 bases at J, leaving 11 bases unmatched. Germline V lookup: CDR1 SGHTA, CDR2 FQGNSA. The CDR3 protein is CASSLKRGQGGNQPQHF. In DNA form, the CDR3 reads TGTGCCAGCAGTCTCAAGCGGGGACAGGGAGGCAATCAGCCCCAGCATTTT.

The rearrangement joins TRBV7-7 to TRBJ1-3; D remains ambiguous. From germline, CDR1 is SSHAT and CDR2 FNYEAQ (reference sequence). V was shortened by 5 bases and J by 2 bases, with 13 bases between the two germline ends. The CDR3 has 15 residues. The CDR3 sequence: CASSPGFGPGNTIYF. The CDR3 nucleotides read TGTGCCAGCAGCCCGGGGTTCGGGCCTGGAAACACCATATATTTT.

The chain combines TRBV18 with TRBJ2-5; a weak D match, TRBD1 (6 bases). Trimming took 3 bases from V and 4 from J, leaving 9 bases between them. The CDR3 loop spans 13 amino acids. Germline CDR1 KGHSH, CDR2 LQKENI. The CDR3 region has the DNA TGTGCCAGCTCACCTGGGACACGAGAGACCCAGTACTTC. Its protein is CASSPGTRETQYF.

The CDR3 protein is CASSLGLAGYNQPQHF. Written as DNA, the CDR3 is TGCGCCAGCAGCTTGGGACTAGCGGGGTACAATCAGCCCCAGCATTTT. The chain employs TRBV5-1 and TRBJ1-5; no clear D. Germline CDR1 is SGHRS and CDR2 is YFSETQ. V lost 0 bases and J lost 3, with 13 bases in between. The length of the CDR3 is 16 residues.

The rearrangement links TRBV4-2 to TRBJ1-5, with D unresolved. The length of the CDR3 is 15 residues. Between the trimmed V and J ends, which lost 0 bases and 7 bases, there was a span of 13 bases. CDR1 is LGHNA and CDR2 is YNFKEQ in the germline V gene. The CDR3 region has the DNA TGTGCCAGCAGCCAAGATGGCCAGTTGAGCCAGCCCCAGCATTTT. This gives the protein CASSQDGQLSQPQHF.

This chain uses TRBV4-3 with TRBJ2-1; no definite D call. Germline CDR1 reads LGHNA; CDR2 reads YSLEER. The CDR3 sequence is 13 residues long. Deletions cut 1 base from V and 6 bases from J, with 7 bases between. DNA for the CDR3: TGCGCCAGCAGCCAAGTCCCCAGCAATGAGCAGTTCTTC. It translates to CASSQVPSNEQFF.

The chain carries TRBV10-2 and TRBJ1-4; tentatively, D is TRBD1 (5 bases). The CDR3 runs to 13 residues. Germline V gives CDR1 WSHSY, CDR2 SAAADI. V lost 2 bases and J lost 5, with 6 bases in between. CDR3 nucleotide sequence: TGCGCCAGCAGTGAGCGGGGGAATGAAAAACTGTTTTTT. It specifies CASSERGNEKLFF.